These 8 T cell receptor beta chains were sequenced from one sample in a study of T cells after yellow fever vaccination. TCRdb called the 5' RACE reads again in MiXCR, with one record for every CDR3 protein. The sample gives roughly 340,000 distinct CDR3 sequences, roughly 4.3% of which show up once; 20% to 30% is in the top ten. This material consisted of PBMCs, taken 5 days after the yellow fever booster vaccination. The origin of the receptors is a young man who received the YFV17D yellow fever vaccine.

This clonotype has ten or more counts. Here the CDR3 reads CASSGTSGTGELFF. CDR3 bases: TGTGCCAGCAGCGGGACTAGCGGCACCGGGGAGCTGTTTTTT. The chain carries TRBV12-3 or TRBV12-4 and TRBJ2-2; TRBD2 agrees at 11 bases. The CDR3 runs to 14 residues. Trimming removed 6 bases from V and 4 bases from J; junction bases left unmatched: 1.

This clonotype was picked up many times. The CDR3 here is CASSWVTGDYEQYV. For the CDR3, the DNA is TGCGCCAGCAGCTGGGTGACAGGGGACTACGAGCAGTACGTC. J is TRBJ2-7 and V is TRBV5-1; 8 positions match TRBD1. CDR1 is SGHRS, CDR2 YFSETQ, per germline. J gave up 3 bases and V 3 bases, and 5 bases lay outside the gene matches. This CDR3 is built from 14 residues.

This clonotype was seen ten or more times. The chain is built from TRBV20-1 and TRBJ1-6; TRBD1 matches 9 bases. Trimming removed 5 bases from V and 7 bases from J; junction bases left unmatched: 9. The germline V gene encodes CDR1 DFQATT and CDR2 SNEGSKA (reference sequence). The CDR3 runs 15 residues. CDR3 DNA sequence: TGCAGTGCTTTTTCCGGGACAGGGACAAATTCACCCCTCCACTTT. It encodes CSAFSGTGTNSPLHF.

This clonotype was seen at least ten times. The V gene is TRBV7-3, the J gene TRBJ2-1, with D perhaps being TRBD1 or TRBD2 (5 bases each). V shed 3 bases and J shed 6 bases, with 21 bases lying between them. The CDR3 spans 17 residues. Germline V CDR1 and CDR2: SGHTA, FQGTGA. CDR3 sequence (DNA): TGTGCCAGCAGCTTCCCCCGAGAGGGACCTGGAGCCAATGAGCAGTTCTTC. Translation gives CASSFPREGPGANEQFF.

This clonotype was detected a few times. The genes are TRBV9 and TRBJ1-5; 9 bases agree with TRBD1. This CDR3 is 17 amino acids long. The V gene end was trimmed by 0 bases and the J gene end by 3 bases; junction bases not matched to a gene: 7. Germline lookup yields CDR1 SGDLS and CDR2 YYNGEE. The CDR3 spells CASSVGPGTGLNQPQHF. DNA of the CDR3: TGTGCCAGCAGCGTAGGTCCCGGGACAGGGCTCAATCAGCCCCAGCATTTT. Using reference TRBV9 and TRBJ1-5 for the parts outside the CDR3, the full variable domain is DSGVTQTPKHLITATGQRVTLRCSPRSGDLSVYWYQQSLDQGLQFLIQYYNGEERAKGNILERFSAQQFPDLHSELNLSSLELGDSALYFCASSVGPGTGLNQPQHFGDGTRLSIL.

This clonotype was detected a few times. J is TRBJ2-7 and V is TRBV7-9; D is perhaps TRBD1 (5 bases). The CDR3 is 14 residues long. Trimming removed 0 bases at V and 0 bases at J, with 6 bases between. Germline-derived CDR1 and CDR2 are SEHNR and FQNEAQ (reference sequence). CDR3 DNA sequence: TGTGCCAGCAGCTTAGCGGACAACTCCTACGAGCAGTACGTC. It translates to CASSLADNSYEQYV.

The table lists this clonotype with a few counts. The chain joins TRBV9 to TRBJ2-3; TRBD1 agrees at 7 bases. The junction had 7 bases not matched to a gene; V was cut back by 1 base and J by 2 bases. Germline CDR1 is SGDLS and CDR2 is YYNGEE. This CDR3 comprises 16 residues. The CDR3 sequence is CASSVSGGIPTDTQYF. The CDR3 DNA reads TGTGCCAGCAGCGTATCAGGGGGAATTCCCACAGATACGCAGTATTTT.

V is TRBV25-1 and J is TRBJ1-6; D is unclear. The ends were cut back, 4 bases at V and 7 bases at J, with 11 bases in the middle. This CDR3 has 14 residues. The V gene's germline CDR1 is MGHDK and CDR2 SYGVNS. CDR3 residues: CASSAGSRNSPLHF. The CDR3 bases are TGTGCCAGCAGTGCCGGCTCGAGGAATTCACCCCTCCACTTT.